The 18 T cell receptor beta chains given below trace back to one sample, sequenced in a study of pediatric ulcerative colitis. Here immunoSEQ multiplex PCR was the method, and the copy in TCRdb shows in-frame clones only, minus some. The repertoire holds roughly 64,000 clones, with 86% as singletons. Sequencing was carried out using blood. The receptors stem from a boy aged 10-17 years with severe ulcerative colitis.

This sequence joins TRBV7-2 and TRBJ1-4, with D unresolved. This CDR3 is built from 12 residues. Trimming cost V 1 base and J 8 bases, with 5 bases left between them. The V gene's germline CDR1 is SGHTA and CDR2 FQGNSA. The CDR3 sequence is CASSLDGEKLFF. The CDR3 nucleotides are TGTGCCAGCAGCTTAGATGGGGAAAAACTGTTTTTT.

CDR3 residues: CASSRGLAGGSYEQYF. The DNA for the CDR3 is TGTGCCAGCAGTAGAGGACTAGCGGGAGGGAGTTACGAGCAGTACTTC. The V gene is TRBV28, the J gene TRBJ2-7; TRBD2 matches at 15 bases. Trimming cost V 5 bases and J 4 bases; bases outside gene matches: 6. This CDR3 has 16 residues. Germline values: CDR1 MDHEN, CDR2 SYDVKM. The full variable domain, rest sourced from reference TRBV28 and TRBJ2-7, is DVKVTQSSRYLVKRTGEKVFLECVQDMDHENMFWYRQDPGLGLRLIYFSYDVKMKEKGDIPEGYSVSREKKERFSLILESASTNQTSMYLCASSRGLAGGSYEQYFGPGTRLTVT.

As concerns this clone: Germline and junction disagree at one end, which may indicate a read error. The genes are TRBV19 and TRBJ1-1, with 7 bases fitting TRBD1. The CDR3 is 14 residues long. Per the germline V gene, CDR1 is LNHDA and CDR2 is SQIVND (reference sequence). CDR3 residues: CASSLDRVNTEAFF. DNA of the CDR3: TGTGCCAGTAGTTTAGACAGGGTGAACACTGAAGCTTTCTTT.

V is TRBV27 and J is TRBJ1-2, with TRBD1 matching over 8 bases. CDR1 is MNHEY and CDR2 is SMNVEV in the germline V gene (reference sequence). The V segment lost 0 bases and the J segment 6 bases; nucleotides outside the gene matches: 3. This CDR3 spans 14 amino acids. Here the CDR3 reads CASSLSLTGDGYTF. Written as DNA, the CDR3 is TGTGCCAGCAGTTTATCATTGACAGGGGATGGCTACACCTTC.

CDR3 amino acids: CASSILGPDEQYF. CDR3 coding DNA: TGTGCCAGCAGTATCCTGGGCCCCGACGAGCAGTACTTC. The chain employs TRBV6-6 and TRBJ2-7; D unresolved. V was cut by 5 bases and J by 5 bases, with 13 bases left in between. Germline V gene sequence: CDR1 MNHNY, CDR2 SVGAGI (reference sequence). There are 13 residues in the CDR3.

The chain uses TRBV18 and TRBJ2-1; 13 bases map to TRBD2. This CDR3 contains 17 residues. V shed 6 bases and J 15 bases; nucleotides not matched to a gene: 20. Germline V gene data show CDR1 as KGHSH and CDR2 as LQKENI. DNA of the CDR3: TGTGCCAGCTCTCCGACCCCCGGGACTAGCGGGACCGAAAGGCGGTTCTTC. Translated: CASSPTPGTSGTERRFF.

V gene TRBV7-2 combines with J gene TRBJ2-1, with 8 bases matching TRBD2. J gave up 0 bases and V 5 bases, and 9 bases lay outside the gene matches. The CDR3 covers 17 residues. CDR1 and CDR2 (germline): SGHTA, FQGNSA. For the CDR3, the DNA is TGTGCCAGCAGCCAATGGGGCGGGGGGAGCTCCTACAATGAGCAGTTCTTC. Residues: CASSQWGGGSSYNEQFF.

This clone has just one count. The V call is TRBV29-1, the J call TRBJ2-1; TRBD2 matches at 9 bases. Per germline, CDR1 SQVTM and CDR2 ANQGSEA. The CDR3 sequence is 13 residues long. Germline trimming cut 7 bases from V and 5 bases from J; bases unmatched to any gene: 6. The CDR3 sequence is CSGSGTSNNEQFF. In DNA, the CDR3 is TGCAGCGGTTCCGGGACTAGCAACAATGAGCAGTTCTTC.

This clone appeared once. The rearrangement joins TRBV7-6 to TRBJ1-3; D is unclear. Per the germline V gene, CDR1 is SGHVS and CDR2 is FNYEAQ. Trimming took 5 bases from V and 1 from J, leaving 6 bases between them. The CDR3 totals 13 residues. The CDR3 here is CASSPLSGNTIYF. The CDR3 DNA reads as TGTGCCAGCAGCCCGCTTTCTGGAAACACCATATATTTT.

The chain has TRBV5-6 and TRBJ2-7, with 10 bases fitting TRBD1. CDR3 size: 13 residues. CDR1 and CDR2 (germline): SGHDT, YYEEEE. The V and J ends lost 5 bases and 6 bases, in that order; junction bases with no gene match: 5. The CDR3: CASRRQGAAEQYF. CDR3 in DNA: TGTGCCAGCAGAAGACAGGGGGCCGCCGAGCAGTACTTC.

The rearrangement links TRBV18 to TRBJ2-5; no definite D call. Trimming removed 3 bases from V and 5 bases from J, with 10 bases in between. This CDR3 has 13 residues. CDR1 and CDR2 (germline): KGHSH, LQKENI. In DNA form, the CDR3 reads TGTGCCAGCTCACCCCAGGTTGGGGAGACCCAGTACTTC. It encodes CASSPQVGETQYF.

The chain links TRBV5-1 to TRBJ2-7, with TRBD2 matching 15 bases. This CDR3 contains 17 residues. The J segment lost 3 bases and the V segment lost 4 bases, leaving 8 bases of the junction unmatched. Germline CDR1 reads SGHRS; CDR2 reads YFSETQ. This CDR3 is CASSPGTSGRYSYEQYF. In nucleotides, the CDR3 is TGCGCCAGCAGCCCCGGGACTAGCGGGAGGTATAGCTACGAGCAGTACTTC. Based on the CDR3 plus reference TRBV5-1 and TRBJ2-7, the full variable domain is KAGVTQTPRYLIKTRGQQVTLSCSPISGHRSVSWYQQTPGQGLQFLFEYFSETQRNKGNFPGRFSGRQFSNSRSEMNVSTLELGDSALYLCASSPGTSGRYSYEQYFGPGTRLTVT.

J is TRBJ2-3 and V is TRBV7-2; no clear D gene. In germline, CDR1 is SGHTA, CDR2 FQGNSA. Deletions cut 1 base from V and 3 bases from J, with 11 bases between. This CDR3 region has 15 residues. CDR3 residues: CASSLVVGLTDTQYF. Written as DNA, the CDR3 is TGTGCCAGCAGCTTAGTAGTAGGGCTTACAGATACGCAGTATTTT.

This clone was seen only once. The rearrangement joins TRBV7-2 to TRBJ2-7; a possible D gene is TRBD1 (5 bases). The ends were cut back, 5 bases at V and 3 bases at J, with 11 bases in the middle. This CDR3 region has 13 residues. Germline-derived CDR1 and CDR2 are SGHTA and FQGNSA. The CDR3 loop reads CASSRSTGYEQYF. The DNA of the CDR3 is TGTGCCAGCAGCCGTTCAACAGGCTACGAGCAGTACTTC.

V gene TRBV25-1 combines with J gene TRBJ1-1, with D perhaps matching TRBD1 (5 bases). Germline CDR1 MGHDK, CDR2 SYGVNS. V was pared by 5 bases and J by 2 bases, with 18 bases between. The CDR3 has 16 residues. In DNA, the CDR3 is TGTGCCAGCAGTCCCGAACCTGCAGGGCCTAACACTGAAGCTTTCTTT. Amino acid sequence: CASSPEPAGPNTEAFF. The variable domain in full, completed from reference TRBV25-1 and TRBJ1-1, reads EADIYQTPRYLVIGTGKKITLECSQTMGHDKMYWYQQDPGMELHLIHYSYGVNSTEKGDLSSESTVSRIRTEHFPLTLESARPSHTSQYLCASSPEPAGPNTEAFFGQGTRLTVV.

The rearrangement joins TRBV7-9 to TRBJ2-4; TRBD1 agrees at 7 bases. Germline-derived CDR1 and CDR2 are SEHNR and FQNEAQ (reference sequence). Trimming removed 1 base from V and 6 bases from J; junction bases left unmatched: 9. The CDR3 covers 16 residues. The CDR3 DNA follows: TGTGCCAGCAGCTTAGGGATAGACAGGGTAACAAACATTCAGTACTTC. As protein: CASSLGIDRVTNIQYF. The full variable domain, rest sourced from reference TRBV7-9 and TRBJ2-4, is DTGVSQNPRHKITKRGQNVTFRCDPISEHNRLYWYRQTLGQGPEFLTYFQNEAQLEKSRLLSDRFSAERPKGSFSTLEIQRTEQGDSAMYLCASSLGIDRVTNIQYFGAGTRLSVL.

The gene calls are TRBV7-2 and TRBJ2-7; TRBD2 matches at 13 bases. The CDR3 spans 16 residues. Germline V gene sequence: CDR1 SGHTA, CDR2 FQGNSA. Trimming cost V 1 base and J 5 bases; bases outside gene matches: 5. The CDR3 sequence is CASSLGTSGSRNEQYF. The DNA for the CDR3 is TGTGCCAGCAGCTTAGGGACTAGCGGGAGTCGGAACGAGCAGTACTTC. Full variable domain (rest looked up from reference TRBV7-2 and TRBJ2-7): GAGVSQSPSNKVTEKGKDVELRCDPISGHTALYWYRQSLGQGLEFLIYFQGNSAPDKSGLPSDRFSAERTGGSVSTLTIQRTQQEDSAVYLCASSLGTSGSRNEQYFGPGTRLTVT.

The rearrangement joins TRBV30 to TRBJ2-3; perhaps D is TRBD1 or TRBD2 (5 bases each). The germline gives CDR1 GTSNPN, CDR2 SVGIG (reference sequence). The CDR3 loop spans 14 amino acids. V was pared by 6 bases and J by 3 bases, with 16 bases between. Here the CDR3 reads CACFSGSKTDTQYF. The CDR3 region has the DNA TGTGCCTGTTTCTCAGGGAGTAAGACAGATACGCAGTATTTT.